Each of the 13 T cell receptor beta chains below was sequenced from the same sample in a study of persistence of HIV-infected CD4 T cells. Antigens for these TCRs are unknown. Overlapping HIV-1 Gag 15-mer peptides at 0.95 to 1 ug per peptide per mL were used. CD40L-negative CD69-negative CD45RO-high memory CD4+ T cells were sorted as populations depleted of antigen-responding cells. The immunoSEQ assay was version 4, run in survey mode. Assay used: immunoSEQ multiplex PCR; TCRdb lists only in-frame clones, some missing. The sample includes some 40,000 clones, about 85% of them seen just once. This material consisted of cultured CD4+ T cells from PBMCs, taken from a patient who received antiretroviral therapy. The source is an adult with HIV. The donor label of this sample is uncertain.

This chain connects TRBV9 to TRBJ1-4; no reliable D call. The V end was cut by 6 bases, the J end by 0 bases, with 9 bases between. Germline assignment: CDR1 SGDLS and CDR2 YYNGEE. The CDR3 is 14 residues long. The CDR3 coding sequence is TGTGCCAGCAACTCAGAAGCAACTAATGAAAAACTGTTTTTT. Translation gives CASNSEATNEKLFF.

The chain is built from TRBV3-1 (or the pseudogene TRBV3-2) and TRBJ2-1; 8 bases match TRBD2. Germline CDR1 is LGHDT and CDR2 is YNNKEL (reference sequence). The J segment lost 12 bases and the V segment lost 8 bases, leaving 15 bases of the junction unmatched. This CDR3 contains 14 residues. The chain's CDR3 is CASRKGLVVGWQFF. The CDR3, as DNA: TGTGCCAGCCGGAAGGGACTAGTCGTAGGATGGCAGTTCTTC.

This clone was seen only once. The V and J genes are TRBV2 and TRBJ2-7; a possible D gene is TRBD2 (6 bases). The length of the CDR3 is 14 residues. Germline assignment: CDR1 SNHLY and CDR2 FYNNEI. With 7 bases removed from V and 6 bases from J, the gap between germline ends came to 19 bases. This chain's CDR3 is CASTGGTSGSEQYF. The CDR3 nucleotides are TGTGCCAGCACCGGAGGGACCTCGGGGTCCGAGCAGTACTTC. Supplemented by reference TRBV2 and TRBJ2-7, the full variable domain reads EPEVTQTPSHQVTQMGQEVILRCVPISNHLYFYWYRQILGQKVEFLVSFYNNEISEKSEIFDDQFSVERPDGSNFTLKIRSTKLEDSAMYFCASTGGTSGSEQYFGPGTRLTVT.

The chain carries TRBV5-1 and TRBJ1-4; 7 bases are a match to TRBD1. The CDR3 sequence is 18 residues long. Trimming cost V 1 base and J 4 bases; bases outside gene matches: 13. Per germline, CDR1 SGHRS and CDR2 YFSETQ. Here the CDR3 reads CASSLTPPYGTDNEKLFF. The CDR3 DNA follows: TGCGCCAGCAGCTTGACCCCCCCTTATGGGACAGATAATGAAAAACTGTTTTTT.

The genes are TRBV12-3 or TRBV12-4 and TRBJ2-3; 7 bases map to TRBD1. V was pared by 5 bases and J by 6 bases, with 5 bases of the junction left unmatched. The CDR3 has 13 residues. The CDR3 sequence is CASSRQGRDTQYF. The CDR3 nucleotides read TGTGCCAGCAGTCGACAGGGTAGGGATACGCAGTATTTT.

The chain carries TRBV7-9 and TRBJ1-3; D gene unclear. Germline values: CDR1 SEHNR, CDR2 FQNEAQ (reference sequence). V was pared by 1 base and J by 2 bases, with 6 bases between. The CDR3 totals 14 residues. CDR3 protein: CASSLGTAGNTIYF. DNA of the CDR3: TGTGCCAGCAGCTTAGGGACGGCTGGAAACACCATATATTTT.

This chain connects TRBV29-1 to TRBJ2-5; tentatively, D is TRBD1 (6 bases). CDR1 is SQVTM, CDR2 ANQGSEA, per germline. The CDR3 extends over 12 amino acids. V lost 6 bases and J lost 5, with 13 bases in between. CDR3 region: CSVGYRAETQYF. CDR3 coding DNA: TGCAGCGTGGGGTACAGGGCTGAGACCCAGTACTTC.

This clone was seen once. The J gene is TRBJ2-1, the V gene TRBV7-2; the match to TRBD2 covers 10 bases. The CDR3 is 15 residues long. Unmatched junction bases numbered 5, after V lost 2 bases and J lost 7 bases. Germline values: CDR1 SGHTA, CDR2 FQGNSA. The CDR3 is CASSLRSGGANEQFF. The DNA of the CDR3 is TGTGCCAGCAGCTTACGGAGCGGGGGGGCAAATGAGCAGTTCTTC.

The chain links TRBV3-1 (or the pseudogene TRBV3-2) to TRBJ1-2; the D is unclear. The CDR3 length is 14 residues. CDR1 is LGHDT, CDR2 YNNKEL, per germline (reference sequence). V was trimmed by 3 bases and J by 3 bases, leaving 11 bases between them. CDR3 sequence: CASSQRWGDYGYTF. The CDR3 region has the DNA TGTGCCAGCAGCCAGAGGTGGGGTGACTATGGCTACACCTTC.

The rearrangement joins TRBV4-2 to TRBJ2-2; 10 positions agree with TRBD1. The germline CDR1 and CDR2 sequences are LGHNA and YNFKEQ. The CDR3 spans 21 residues. Germline trimming cut 3 bases from V and 0 bases from J; bases unmatched to any gene: 16. CDR3 bases: TGTGCCAGCAGCCAGAGGACAGGGGGATACCTGAACCCCGCGAACACCGGGGAGCTGTTTTTT. This sequence encodes CASSQRTGGYLNPANTGELFF.

V is TRBV12-3 or TRBV12-4 and J is TRBJ2-3; D not resolved. The V end lost 4 bases, the J end lost 10 bases, and 9 bases lay between the germline ends. The CDR3 has 11 amino acids. DNA of the CDR3: TGTGCCAGCAGTTCAGGACCATCGCAGTATTTT. Translated, it gives CASSSGPSQYF.

V gene TRBV11-2 combines with J gene TRBJ2-3; D unresolved. Germline lookup yields CDR1 SGHAT and CDR2 FQNNGV. Trimming cost V 5 bases and J 2 bases, with 5 bases left between them. CDR3 size: 12 residues. The CDR3 spells CASSAATDTQYF. In DNA form, the CDR3 reads TGTGCCAGCAGCGCCGCCACAGATACGCAGTATTTT.

The V call is TRBV28, the J call TRBJ2-6; D is unclear. CDR1 MDHEN and CDR2 SYDVKM come from the germline V gene. The CDR3 is 12 residues long. The V end was cut by 9 bases, the J end by 1 base, with 4 bases between. The DNA of the CDR3 is TGTGCCAGTAAATCTGGGGCCAACGTCCTGACTTTC. This sequence encodes CASKSGANVLTF.